The clone carrying this T cell receptor (beta chain) was picked up many times. Antigen specificity is unknown. Whole-study findings and limits: Tumor memory CD4+ T cell TCR gene usage was found to cluster with blood and lymph node memory CD4+ cells and with lymph node naive CD4+ cells. Tumor Treg TCRs overlapped most with tumor naive CD4+ cells.

The length of the CDR3 is 13 residues. From germline, CDR1 is SGHTA and CDR2 FQGTGA. V gave up 4 bases and J gave up 0 bases, with 3 bases separating them. Constant-region reverse primers amplified full-length variable regions, followed by semi-nested Nested Universal Primer A PCR. TCRdb passed the 5' RACE reads through MiXCR, listing each CDR3 protein once. Here the sample spans about 32,000 distinct CDR3 sequences, roughly 24% being singletons. The sample was memory CD4+ T cells sorted from blood. Subset in this sample: memory CD4+ T cells, CD4+CD45RO+CD25-. This receptor was taken from a female donor with breast cancer. This chain uses TRBV7-3 with TRBJ2-2; D uncertain. CDR3 in DNA: TGTGCCAGCAGCTCGGCGAACACCGGGGAGCTGTTTTTT. Translation gives CASSSANTGELFF.